This is a list of T cell receptor beta chains from one sample in a study of blood T cell repertoires in COVID-19. TCRdb's table, derived via immunoSEQ multiplex PCR, lists solely in-frame clones and lacks some. Altogether about 120,000 clones are present, roughly 76% being singletons, with the ten largest covering less than 11%. Source material: peripheral blood. All receptors derive from a human donor in a cohort sampled during active COVID-19. Each CDR3 is given with its conserved first and last residue. Each record gives: clone size, V gene, CDR3 length, D gene, J gene, CDR3 protein, CDR3 DNA. D genes are given only for firm matches. Clone size is shown for a subset of rows, as once, few, many or a class of expanded clone.

clone_size: -
v_call: TRBV3-1/TRBV3-2
cdr3_length: 19
d_call: TRBD1
j_call: TRBJ2-2
cdr3_aa: CASSLLSGTGLMNTGELFF
cdr3_nt: TGTGCCAGCAGCCTTCTCTCCGGGACAGGTTTGATGAACACCGGGGAGCTGTTTTTT

clone_size: -
v_call: TRBV2
cdr3_length: 14
d_call: TRBD1
j_call: TRBJ2-7
cdr3_aa: CASGRQGAPYEQYF
cdr3_nt: TGTGCCAGCGGTAGACAGGGGGCCCCCTACGAGCAGTACTTC

clone_size: -
v_call: TRBV9
cdr3_length: 16
d_call: -
j_call: TRBJ1-6
cdr3_aa: CASSVGSGSYNSPLHF
cdr3_nt: TGTGCCAGCAGCGTAGGGTCAGGCTCCTATAATTCACCCCTCCACTTT

clone_size: -
v_call: TRBV6-5
cdr3_length: 14
d_call: -
j_call: TRBJ2-5
cdr3_aa: CASSYSGQSETQYF
cdr3_nt: TGTGCCAGCAGTTACTCGGGACAATCGGAGACCCAGTACTTC

clone_size: once
v_call: TRBV4-1
cdr3_length: 17
d_call: TRBD2
j_call: TRBJ2-5
cdr3_aa: CASSQPRGTSGGETQYF
cdr3_nt: TGCGCCAGCAGCCAGCCTCGAGGGACTAGCGGGGGGGAGACCCAGTACTTC

clone_size: -
v_call: TRBV7-8
cdr3_length: 12
d_call: -
j_call: TRBJ1-4
cdr3_aa: CASSSQFEKLFF
cdr3_nt: TGTGCCAGCAGCTCCCAGTTTGAAAAACTGTTTTTT

clone_size: few
v_call: TRBV11-2
cdr3_length: 14
d_call: -
j_call: TRBJ1-1
cdr3_aa: CASSLDDQGPVAFF
cdr3_nt: TGTGCCAGCAGCTTAGATGATCAGGGTCCAGTAGCTTTCTTT

clone_size: -
v_call: TRBV20-1
cdr3_length: 11
d_call: -
j_call: TRBJ1-1
cdr3_aa: CSAKPGLEAFF
cdr3_nt: TGCAGTGCTAAACCAGGCCTTGAAGCTTTCTTT

clone_size: -
v_call: TRBV19
cdr3_length: 14
d_call: -
j_call: TRBJ1-4
cdr3_aa: CASSMIQNNEKLFF
cdr3_nt: TGTGCCAGTAGTATGATCCAGAATAATGAAAAACTGTTTTTT

clone_size: -
v_call: TRBV5-6
cdr3_length: 14
d_call: -
j_call: TRBJ1-2
cdr3_aa: CASSFAGEGYGYTF
cdr3_nt: TGTGCCAGCAGCTTCGCCGGGGAGGGCTATGGCTACACCTTC

clone_size: -
v_call: TRBV6-5
cdr3_length: 15
d_call: TRBD1
j_call: TRBJ1-2
cdr3_aa: CASSPNRDRGYGYTF
cdr3_nt: TGTGCCAGCAGCCCAAACCGGGACAGGGGTTATGGCTACACCTTC

clone_size: once
v_call: TRBV19
cdr3_length: 14
d_call: TRBD1
j_call: TRBJ1-2
cdr3_aa: CASSGDRGHFGYTF
cdr3_nt: TGTGCCAGTAGTGGGGACAGGGGGCACTTTGGCTACACCTTC

clone_size: -
v_call: TRBV30
cdr3_length: 15
d_call: TRBD1
j_call: TRBJ1-6
cdr3_aa: CAWSRGQGYNSPLHF
cdr3_nt: TGTGCCTGGAGTAGGGGACAGGGGTATAATTCACCCCTCCACTTT

clone_size: -
v_call: TRBV7-8
cdr3_length: 15
d_call: -
j_call: TRBJ2-5
cdr3_aa: CASSLAWTAGETQYF
cdr3_nt: TGTGCCAGCAGCTTAGCTTGGACAGCTGGAGAGACCCAGTACTTC

clone_size: -
v_call: TRBV2
cdr3_length: 14
d_call: TRBD2
j_call: TRBJ2-2
cdr3_aa: CASKASGIPGELFF
cdr3_nt: TGTGCCAGCAAGGCTAGCGGGATCCCCGGGGAGCTGTTTTTT

clone_size: -
v_call: TRBV5-5
cdr3_length: 13
d_call: -
j_call: TRBJ2-7
cdr3_aa: CASSLRDTYEQYF
cdr3_nt: TGTGCCAGCAGCTTGAGGGACACCTACGAGCAGTACTTC

clone_size: -
v_call: TRBV5-1
cdr3_length: 15
d_call: TRBD2
j_call: TRBJ2-7
cdr3_aa: CASSSTRGSSYEQYF
cdr3_nt: TGCGCCAGCAGCTCCACGCGGGGGAGCTCCTACGAGCAGTACTTC

clone_size: -
v_call: TRBV27
cdr3_length: 16
d_call: -
j_call: TRBJ1-6
cdr3_aa: CASSVLRTRSNSPLHF
cdr3_nt: TGTGCCAGCAGTGTATTACGGACTAGAAGCAATTCACCCCTCCACTTT

clone_size: -
v_call: TRBV4-1
cdr3_length: 13
d_call: -
j_call: TRBJ2-7
cdr3_aa: CASSQGPFNEQYF
cdr3_nt: TGCGCCAGCAGCCAAGGGCCCTTTAACGAGCAGTACTTC

clone_size: -
v_call: TRBV11-3
cdr3_length: 18
d_call: -
j_call: TRBJ2-7
cdr3_aa: CASSFWRETQPQIHEQYF
cdr3_nt: TGTGCCAGCAGCTTTTGGCGCGAAACCCAACCACAGATCCACGAGCAGTACTTC

clone_size: -
v_call: TRBV2
cdr3_length: 15
d_call: TRBD2
j_call: TRBJ2-7
cdr3_aa: CASASGLAGTYEQYF
cdr3_nt: TGTGCCAGCGCTTCGGGACTAGCGGGTACCTACGAGCAGTACTTC

clone_size: -
v_call: TRBV28
cdr3_length: 15
d_call: TRBD1
j_call: TRBJ1-2
cdr3_aa: CASRSPRQGFYGYTF
cdr3_nt: TGTGCCAGCAGAAGTCCGAGACAGGGGTTCTATGGCTACACCTTC

clone_size: -
v_call: TRBV28
cdr3_length: 12
d_call: -
j_call: TRBJ2-7
cdr3_aa: CASSFRGSEQYF
cdr3_nt: TGTGCCAGCAGTTTTCGGGGGAGCGAGCAGTACTTC

clone_size: -
v_call: TRBV11-2
cdr3_length: 15
d_call: -
j_call: TRBJ2-7
cdr3_aa: CASRSEPGVGDEQYF
cdr3_nt: TGTGCCAGCAGGTCAGAGCCGGGAGTGGGCGACGAGCAGTACTTC

clone_size: -
v_call: TRBV9
cdr3_length: 14
d_call: TRBD1
j_call: TRBJ2-7
cdr3_aa: CASSVATGEYEQYF
cdr3_nt: TGTGCCAGCAGCGTAGCGACAGGGGAGTACGAGCAGTACTTC

clone_size: -
v_call: TRBV29-1
cdr3_length: 16
d_call: TRBD2
j_call: TRBJ2-1
cdr3_aa: CSLLGLAGAPYNEQFF
cdr3_nt: TGCAGCCTCCTGGGACTAGCGGGGGCCCCCTACAATGAGCAGTTCTTC